The next 7 T cell receptor delta chains were all read from a single sample in a study of gamma-delta T cells after stem cell transplantation. TCRdb reapplied CATT to the RT-PCR reads. The data contain around 780 delta-chain clones, 2.1% of them seen just once; the ten biggest clones take up more than 35%. Sequenced input: gamma-delta T cells. These receptors all come from a human donor. It is not recorded whose cells these are; they may come from a transplant donor.

This clone was counted between two and nine times. This likely came from a read error, as a far larger clone is one base away. V is TRDV1 and J is TRDJ1; 7 bases are a match to TRDD3. The CDR3 covers 23 residues. Trimming cost V 0 bases and J 1 base; bases outside gene matches: 26. Germline lookup yields CDR1 TSWWSYY and CDR2 QGS. The CDR3 loop reads CALGELRVLIDPLGTPGTDKLIF. CDR3 DNA: TGTGCTCTTGGGGAACTCAGGGTCCTGATAGACCCACTGGGGACCCCAGGCACCGATAAACTCATCTTT.

To note about this clone: With only one base between it and a far larger clone, this is likely a read error. This CDR3 is also generated by other DNA sequences in the sample. The chain has TRDV2 and TRDJ1; TRDD3 matches at 11 bases. Germline values: CDR1 GEAIGNYY, CDR2 EKD. V gave up 0 bases and J gave up 2 bases; unmatched junction bases: 7. The CDR3 loop spans 17 amino acids. The CDR3 is CACDTPGGYPNTDKLIF. The DNA for the CDR3 is TGTGCCTGTGACACCCCTGGGGGATACCCTAATACCGATAAACTCATCTTT.

This clone was observed a single time. V and J are TRDV2 and TRDJ1; 11 positions match TRDD3. Germline trimming cut 0 bases from V and 3 bases from J; bases unmatched to any gene: 11. The CDR3 extends over 18 amino acids. Germline V gene sequence: CDR1 GEAIGNYY, CDR2 EKD. CDR3 protein: CACDTVGGGYERPDKLIF. In DNA, the CDR3 is TGTGCCTGTGACACCGTTGGTGGGGGATACGAGAGGCCCGATAAACTCATCTTT.

On this clone itself: A far more abundant clone sits one base away, making this likely a read error. The chain links TRDV1 to TRDJ1; 8 nucleotides line up with TRDD3. CDR3 size: 19 residues. The germline V gene has CDR1 TSWWSYY and CDR2 QGS. CDR3 sequence: CALQSTTTTGGISTDKLTF. As DNA, the CDR3 is TGTGCTCTTCAGTCCACAACAACTACTGGGGGGATATCCACCGATAAACTCACCTTT.

This clone has a handful of counts. A far larger clone differs by one base, so this is likely a read error. The chain employs TRDV2 and TRDJ3, with 10 bases fitting TRDD3. The CDR3 is 18 residues long. Looked up from germline, CDR1 is GEAIGNYY and CDR2 is EKD. The CDR3 is CACDTGGIRSWDARQMFF. The CDR3 nucleotides are TGTGCCTGTGACACCGGGGGGATACGCTCCTGGGACGCCCGACAGATGTTTTTC.

A word on this clone: This likely stems from a read error, as it lies one base from a far larger clone. The chain recombines TRDV1 with TRDJ1, with TRDD3 matching 10 bases. V lost 2 bases to trimming and J lost 2 bases; unmatched junction nucleotides: 14. CDR3 length: 19 residues. CDR1 is TSWWSYY, CDR2 QGS, per germline. The CDR3 region has the DNA TGTGCTCTTGGGGAAGACTCCTCCTGGGGGATAAGAGAAACCGATAAACTCATCTTT. This translates into CALGEDSSWGIRETDKLIF.

On this clone: The protein TCRdb gives is from a much larger clone and does not agree with this DNA's translation at residue 15, likely a read error; the protein shown here comes from the DNA. V is TRDV2 and J is TRDJ1; 11 bases align to TRDD3. The CDR3 runs 17 residues. The germline gives CDR1 GEAIGNYY, CDR2 EKD. CDR3 in amino acids: CACDTPGGYPNTDKPIF. Here the CDR3 DNA reads TGTGCCTGTGACACCCCTGGGGGATACCCTAACACCGATAAACCCATCTTT.